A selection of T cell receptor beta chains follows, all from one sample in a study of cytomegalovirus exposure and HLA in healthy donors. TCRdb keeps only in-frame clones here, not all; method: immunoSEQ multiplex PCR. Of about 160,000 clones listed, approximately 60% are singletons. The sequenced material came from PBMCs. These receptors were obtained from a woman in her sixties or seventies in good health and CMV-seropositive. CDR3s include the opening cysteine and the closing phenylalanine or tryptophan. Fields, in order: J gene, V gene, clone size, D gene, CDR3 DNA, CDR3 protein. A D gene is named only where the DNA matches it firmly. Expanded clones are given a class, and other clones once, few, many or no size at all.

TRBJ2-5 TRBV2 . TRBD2 TGTGCCAGCAGTGATGGGGCTAGCGGGAGAGGCGAGACCCAGTACTTC CASSDGASGRGETQYF
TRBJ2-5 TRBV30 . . TGTGCCTGGAGTCTAGACCATCAAGAGACCCAGTACTTC CAWSLDHQETQYF
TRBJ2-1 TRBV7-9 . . TGTGCCAGCAGCTTAGCAGGGGGTAGGCTCTACAATGAGCAGTTCTTC CASSLAGGRLYNEQFF
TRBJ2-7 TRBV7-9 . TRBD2 TGTGCCAGCAGCTTCGCGCGGACTAGCGTTGAGCGCGAGCAGTACTTC CASSFARTSVEREQYF
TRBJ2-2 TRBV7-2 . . TGTGCCAGCAGCTTAGAGGTCAGGGTTGGCGGGGAGCTGTTTTTT CASSLEVRVGGELFF
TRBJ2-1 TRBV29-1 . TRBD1 TGCAGCGCACGCCCCGCGACAGGGAAGGGGAATGAGCAGTTCTTC CSARPATGKGNEQFF
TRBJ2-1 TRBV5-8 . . TGTGCCAGCAGCCCCCATTTAGCGCAGTTCTTC CASSPHLAQFF
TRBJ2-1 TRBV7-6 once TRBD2 TGTGCCAGCAGTAACACTGGGACTAGCGGGGTGGGTGAGCAGTTCTTC CASSNTGTSGVGEQFF
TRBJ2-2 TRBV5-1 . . TGCGCCAGCAGCTTGAGGCAGGTCGCGACCGGGGAGCTGTTTTTT CASSLRQVATGELFF
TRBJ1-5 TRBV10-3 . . TGTGCCATCAGTGATCCACGAACAGGGTCTTATAGCAATCAGCCCCAGCATTTT CAISDPRTGSYSNQPQHF
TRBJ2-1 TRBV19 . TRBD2 TGTGCCAGTAGTATTGGACTAGCGACGAATGAGCAGTTCTTC CASSIGLATNEQFF
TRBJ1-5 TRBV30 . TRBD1 TGTGCCTGGAGTCCGACAGGGGCTCATCAGCCCCAGCATTTT CAWSPTGAHQPQHF
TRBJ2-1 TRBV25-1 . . TGTGCCAGCCACACGGGCAATGAGCAGTTCTTC CASHTGNEQFF
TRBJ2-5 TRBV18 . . TGTGCCAGCTCACTTTCGCGGGGACCCCAAGAGACCCAGTACTTC CASSLSRGPQETQYF
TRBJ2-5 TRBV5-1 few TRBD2 TGCGCCAGCAGCTATACTTTAGCGGGAGGGTCGGGAGAGACCCAGTACTTC CASSYTLAGGSGETQYF
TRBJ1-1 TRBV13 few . TGTGCCAGCAGCTTAGAATGGGGGGAAACTGAAGCTTTCTTT CASSLEWGETEAFF
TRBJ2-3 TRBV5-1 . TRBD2 TGCGCCAGCAGTACTAGCGGGAGTATCACAGATACGCAGTATTTT CASSTSGSITDTQYF
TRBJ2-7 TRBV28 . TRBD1 TGTGCCAGCGCAGATGGGACAGGGTCCTACGAGCAGTACTTC CASADGTGSYEQYF
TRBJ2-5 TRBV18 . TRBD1 TGTGCCAGCTCACGGACAGGGGGGAGAGAGACCCAGTACTTC CASSRTGGRETQYF
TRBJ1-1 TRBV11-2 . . TGTGCCAGCAGCTTAGTATCAGGCAACACTGAAGCTTTCTTT CASSLVSGNTEAFF
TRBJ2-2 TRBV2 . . TGTGCCAGCAGTAGCAGGGGAGAGGGCGGGGAGCTGTTTTTT CASSSRGEGGELFF
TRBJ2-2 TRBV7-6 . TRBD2 TGTGCCAGCAGCACTTATAGCGGGAGTTGGACCGGGGAGCTGTTTTTT CASSTYSGSWTGELFF
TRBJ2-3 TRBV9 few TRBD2 TGTGCCAGCAGCGCGGGGTTAGGACTAGCGGATACGCAGTATTTT CASSAGLGLADTQYF
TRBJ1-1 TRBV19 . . TGTGCCAGTAATCGAGACGGAGGGGTCACTGAAGCTTTCTTT CASNRDGGVTEAFF
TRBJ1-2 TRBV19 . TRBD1 TGTGCCAGTAGTATCCCGACAGGGGGTGATGGCTACACCTTC CASSIPTGGDGYTF
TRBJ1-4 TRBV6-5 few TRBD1 TGTGCCAGCAGAACAGGGGCGGCTGAAAAACTGTTTTTT CASRTGAAEKLFF
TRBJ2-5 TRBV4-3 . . TGCGCCAGCAGCCAAGATCGTCGAGAGACCCAGTACTTC CASSQDRRETQYF
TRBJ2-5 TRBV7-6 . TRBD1 TGTGCCAGCAGCTTACAGGGGGCGGTTGAGACCCAGTACTTC CASSLQGAVETQYF
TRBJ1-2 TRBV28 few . TGTGCCAGCAGTTTGTCACACACTAACTATGGCTACACCTTC CASSLSHTNYGYTF
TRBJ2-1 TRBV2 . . TGTGCCAGCAGTGAAGGGCTAGCTAGCTCCTACAATGAGCAGTTCTTC CASSEGLASSYNEQFF
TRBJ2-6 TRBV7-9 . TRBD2 TGTGCCAGCAGCCGGACTAGCGGGAGGGCCCCTGGGGCCAACGTCCTGACTTTC CASSRTSGRAPGANVLTF
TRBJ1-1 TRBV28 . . TGTGCCAGCAGCCTTATCCCCCCTGGGCCCAACACTGAAGCTTTCTTT CASSLIPPGPNTEAFF
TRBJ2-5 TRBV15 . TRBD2 TGTGCCACCAGCCTACCAGCGGGAGGGCATGAGACCCAGTACTTC CATSLPAGGHETQYF
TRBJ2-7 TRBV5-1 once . TGCGCCAGCAGCTTGGGCCCTGACAGCTCCTACGAGCAGTACTTC CASSLGPDSSYEQYF
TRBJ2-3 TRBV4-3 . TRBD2 TGCGCCAGCAGCCAAGAGGGGATCTTGGGAACGGGAGGGGGCACAGATACGCAGTATTTT CASSQEGILGTGGGTDTQYF
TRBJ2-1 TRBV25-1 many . TGTGCCAGCAGCTTTACAGGCAATGAGCAGTTCTTC CASSFTGNEQFF
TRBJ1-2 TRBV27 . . TGTGCCAGCGGATACAGGAGGGGTAGCTATGGCTACACCTTC CASGYRRGSYGYTF
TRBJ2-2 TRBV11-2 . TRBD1 TGTGCCAGCAGCCTGACAGGGGCTACCAGGGGTACCGGGGAGCTGTTTTTT CASSLTGATRGTGELFF
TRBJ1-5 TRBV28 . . TGTGCCAGTCGAGATACAGGAAACTGGCAGCCCCAGCATTTT CASRDTGNWQPQHF
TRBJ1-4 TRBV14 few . TGTGCCAGCAGTCAACAGGGAAGCTATGAAAAACTGTTTTTT CASSQQGSYEKLFF
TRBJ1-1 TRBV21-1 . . TGTGCCAGCAGCAAAGATCAGGGGCTGAACACTGAAGCTTTCTTT CASSKDQGLNTEAFF
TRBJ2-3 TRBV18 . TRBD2 TGTGCCAGCTCAATGCTAGCGGGCACAGATACGCAGTATTTT CASSMLAGTDTQYF
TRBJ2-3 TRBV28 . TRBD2 TGTGCCAGCAGAGGACTAGCGGGAAGGATCACAGATACGCAGTATTTT CASRGLAGRITDTQYF
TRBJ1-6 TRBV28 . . TGTGCCAGCGGTGACAGGCTTGATAATTCACCCCTCCACTTT CASGDRLDNSPLHF
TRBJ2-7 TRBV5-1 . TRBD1 TGCGCCAGCAGCCTCGGACAGGGGGGCTACGAGCAGTACTTC CASSLGQGGYEQYF
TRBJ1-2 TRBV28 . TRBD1 TGTGCCAGCAGTTCGGGACAGCGAAGCTATGGCTACACCTTC CASSSGQRSYGYTF
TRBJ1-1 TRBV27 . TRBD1 TGTGCCAGCAGTCGAAACCAGGGGGCTGAAGCTTTCTTT CASSRNQGAEAFF
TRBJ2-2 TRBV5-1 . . TGCGCCAGCTACGCCCGGGAGCCGAACACCGGGGAGCTGTTTTTT CASYAREPNTGELFF
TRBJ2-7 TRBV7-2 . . TGTGCCAGCAGCTTACAGGGGCCTTTCTACGAGCAGTACTTC CASSLQGPFYEQYF
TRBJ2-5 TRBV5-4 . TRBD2 TGTGCCAGCAGCCCCACTAGCGGGCAAGAGACCCAGTACTTC CASSPTSGQETQYF
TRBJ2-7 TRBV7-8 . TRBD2 TGTGCCAGCAGCTGGGGCCTAGCGGGAGAGATCAGACCCTACGAGCAGTACTTC CASSWGLAGEIRPYEQYF
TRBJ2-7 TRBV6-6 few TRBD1 TGTGCCAGCAGTAAGGACAGGGGGCTGGTCTACGAGCAGTACTTC CASSKDRGLVYEQYF
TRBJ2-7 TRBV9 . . TGTGCCAGCAGCCCTCCGGGGGGCCCCTACGAGCAGTACTTC CASSPPGGPYEQYF
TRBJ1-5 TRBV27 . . TGTGCCAGCAGTTTTCGGGAAAATCAGCCCCAGCATTTT CASSFRENQPQHF
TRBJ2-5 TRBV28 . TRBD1 TGTGCCAGCAGCTTAGGAAGACAGGGGGCGCGCGGTGGGGAGACCCAGTACTTC CASSLGRQGARGGETQYF
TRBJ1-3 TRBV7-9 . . TGTGCCAGCAGCTTGGACAGTGCAAACACCATATATTTT CASSLDSANTIYF